This TCR beta chain was sequenced for a study of blood T cell repertoires in COVID-19. CDR1 is GTSNPN, CDR2 SVGIG, per germline (reference sequence). This CDR3 has 16 residues. Trimming pared 1 base from V and 3 bases from J, leaving 15 bases between. Authors' data handling: It was from reference gene primer amplification that nucleated cell counts were estimated. TCRdb keeps only in-frame clones here, not all; method: immunoSEQ multiplex PCR. V, J and clone size reflect that table, while D and trimming were determined from the DNA. The sample yields some 320,000 clones, around nine tenths seen once. The source material was PBMCs or T cells enriched from blood (not recorded which). The chain combines TRBV30 with TRBJ1-4; D is perhaps TRBD1 (5 bases). The sequence derives from a man between 60 and 70 years old who had recovered from COVID-19. CDR3: CAWSGSWGGSNEKLFF. The CDR3 region has the DNA TGTGCCTGGAGTGGGTCTTGGGGGGGTTCTAATGAAAAACTGTTTTTT.